Listed here are 31 T cell receptor beta chains from one sample, sequenced in a study of T cell repertoires in cytomegalovirus infection. TCRdb reprocessed the reads with MiXCR, giving one entry per CDR3 protein. The sample has around 450,000 distinct CDR3 sequences; roughly a third are singletons. The sample was PBMCs. The receptors shown here come from a human donor in good health (CMV status not recorded). Some clones in this sample may be carry-over from other donors' samples.

This clonotype turned up a few times. J is TRBJ1-2 and V is TRBV14; D not certain. The CDR3 extends over 12 amino acids. The V and J ends lost 0 bases and 8 bases respectively, with 7 bases between them. Per germline, CDR1 SGHDN and CDR2 FVKESK. In DNA, the CDR3 is TGTGCCAGCAGCCAAGATGCAGAAGGCTACACCTTC. Translated, it gives CASSQDAEGYTF.

This clonotype has just one count. This chain links TRBV4-1 with TRBJ1-2; D is unclear. CDR1 is MGHRA, CDR2 YSYEKL, per germline. With 1 base removed from V and 3 bases from J, the gap between germline ends came to 12 bases. CDR3 size: 15 residues. CDR3 sequence: CASSQVERKHYGYTF. The CDR3 DNA follows: TGCGCCAGCAGCCAAGTCGAAAGGAAACACTATGGCTACACCTTC.

This clonotype showed up just a few times. A read error may produce the germline difference seen at one junction end. The J gene is TRBJ2-5, the V gene TRBV5-1, with a possible D match to TRBD2 (5 bases). The CDR3 is 14 residues long. In germline, CDR1 is SGHRS, CDR2 YFSETQ. In nucleotides, the CDR3 is TGTGCCAGCAGCTTAGGACTCCCCCAAGAGACCCAGTACTTC. Translating it yields CASSLGLPQETQYF.

This clonotype was found a few times. This chain connects TRBV5-6 to TRBJ2-3, with D possibly TRBD1 on 5 matching bases. The CDR3 length is 15 residues. Deletions cut 2 bases from V and 2 bases from J, with 12 bases between. Germline V lookup: CDR1 SGHDT, CDR2 YYEEEE. The CDR3 loop is CASSFDRKNTDTQYF. Here the CDR3 DNA reads TGTGCCAGCAGCTTCGACAGAAAAAACACAGATACGCAGTATTTT.

The J gene is TRBJ1-3, the V gene TRBV7-2; no firm D call. Trimming removed 5 bases at V and 3 bases at J, with 8 bases between. Germline-derived CDR1 and CDR2 are SGHTA and FQGNSA. The CDR3 has 13 residues. The CDR3 coding sequence is TGTGCCAGCAGCCCATGGTTTGGAAACACCATATATTTT. This translates into CASSPWFGNTIYF.

The CDR3 bases are TGTGCCAGCAGGACAGGGGAAAAGTTAGGGAACACTGAAGCTTTCTTT. This translates into CASRTGEKLGNTEAFF. The chain joins TRBV6-1 to TRBJ1-1, with 8 positions matching TRBD1. CDR3 length equals 16 residues. Germline V gene sequence: CDR1 MNHNS, CDR2 SASEGT. V was pared by 6 bases and J by 1 base, with 10 bases of the junction left unmatched.

V and J are TRBV2 and TRBJ1-1; no clear D gene. The CDR3 consists of 15 residues. The germline V gene has CDR1 SNHLY and CDR2 FYNNEI. Deletions cut 4 bases from V and 2 bases from J, with 14 bases between. The CDR3 DNA reads TGTGCCAGCAGTGGGATAGTTTCTCCCAACACTGAAGCTTTCTTT. Amino acids: CASSGIVSPNTEAFF.

This clonotype was seen once. V gene TRBV7-4 combines with J gene TRBJ1-4, with D possibly TRBD1 on 6 matching bases. The germline V gene has CDR1 SGHVT and CDR2 SQSDAQ. V gave up 4 bases and J gave up 8 bases, with 23 bases separating them. This CDR3 spans 17 amino acids. CDR3 region: CASSSPPGGGAQEKLFF. In DNA form, the CDR3 reads TGTGCCAGCAGCTCACCCCCGGGGGGGGGGGCGCAAGAAAAACTGTTTTTT.

V usage is TRBV7-9 and J usage is TRBJ1-4, with 10 bases aligning to TRBD1. V shed 5 bases and J 4 bases; nucleotides not matched to a gene: 10. CDR1 is SEHNR, CDR2 FQNEAQ, per germline (reference sequence). The CDR3 is made up of 17 amino acids. The CDR3 loop is CASSTRDRGGYNEKLFF. The CDR3 bases are TGTGCCAGCAGCACCCGGGACAGGGGCGGATATAATGAAAAACTGTTTTTT.

This clonotype occurred many times. The chain links TRBV12-3 or TRBV12-4 to TRBJ1-6; D might be TRBD1 (5 bases). Trimming cost V 0 bases and J 7 bases, with 16 bases left between them. The CDR3 has 17 residues. CDR3 sequence (DNA): TGTGCCAGCAGTTTAGCCGGCAGGGCGAGGGAAAATTCACCCCTCCACTTT. It codes for CASSLAGRARENSPLHF.

A single count supports this clonotype. A much bigger clone sits one base away, suggesting this may be a read error. The rearrangement uses TRBV4-1 and TRBJ2-3; D not certain. This CDR3 comprises 15 residues. The germline gives CDR1 MGHRA, CDR2 YSYEKL. The CDR3 region is CASSQVQISTDTPYF. DNA for the CDR3: TGCGCCAGCAGCCAAGTCCAGATTAGCACAGATACGCCGTATTTT.

Of note for this clonotype: Its ends do not fully match the called genes, so a read error is possible. The V and J genes are TRBV4-1 and TRBJ2-2; no clear D gene. This CDR3 has 16 amino acids. The germline V gene has CDR1 MGHRA and CDR2 YSYEKL. The CDR3 bases are TGTGCCAGCAGCCAAGATCGGGCAGCGAACACCGGGGAGCTGTTTTTT. It codes for CASSQDRAANTGELFF.

The chain employs TRBV7-8 and TRBJ2-7; possible D gene TRBD2, 6 bases. Per germline, CDR1 SGHVS and CDR2 FQNEAQ. The CDR3 runs 14 residues. The V gene lost 3 bases and the J gene lost 7 bases, with 16 bases spanning the gap. CDR3 DNA: TGTGCCAGCAGCTTGGATGACGGGGGAGTTGAGCAGTACTTC. Its protein product is CASSLDDGGVEQYF. Full variable domain (outside the CDR3, taken from reference TRBV7-8 and TRBJ2-7): GAGVSQSPRYKVAKRGQDVALRCDPISGHVSLFWYQQALGQGPEFLTYFQNEAQLDKSGLPSDRFFAERPEGSVSTLKIQRTQQEDSAVYLCASSLDDGGVEQYFGPGTRLTVT.

V and J are TRBV7-8 and TRBJ2-7; 11 positions agree with TRBD1. The CDR3 is made up of 15 amino acids. V dropped 5 bases and J dropped 0; count of bases not matched to a gene: 3. Germline V gene sequence: CDR1 SGHVS, CDR2 FQNEAQ. The CDR3 sequence: CASSAGTGGSYEQYF. The CDR3 nucleotides read TGTGCCAGCAGCGCCGGGACAGGGGGCTCCTACGAGCAGTACTTC.

This clonotype was counted only a few times. The chain combines TRBV19 with TRBJ2-2, with 7 bases that match TRBD1. Germline assignment: CDR1 LNHDA and CDR2 SQIVND (reference sequence). Germline trimming cut 4 bases from V and 2 bases from J; bases unmatched to any gene: 7. This CDR3 is built from 16 residues. CDR3 nucleotides: TGTGCCAGTAGTAGAACAGGGGCCTTAAACACCGGGGAGCTGTTTTTT. It encodes CASSRTGALNTGELFF.

The chain couples TRBV5-1 to TRBJ2-2; 10 nucleotides align to TRBD1. CDR1 is SGHRS and CDR2 is YFSETQ in the germline V gene. The V segment lost 4 bases and the J segment 4 bases; nucleotides outside the gene matches: 10. This CDR3 is built from 17 residues. CDR3 in amino acids: CASSRSTGGRGTGELFF. The CDR3 DNA follows: TGCGCCAGCAGCCGTTCGACAGGGGGCAGGGGCACCGGGGAGCTGTTTTTT.

For this clonotype: A read error is possible here, since a much larger clone lies one base away. The chain employs TRBV7-2 and TRBJ1-2; TRBD1 agrees at 9 bases. This CDR3 contains 15 residues. Germline values: CDR1 SGHTA, CDR2 FQGNSA. J gave up 2 bases and V 1 base, and 2 bases lay outside the gene matches. The CDR3 DNA reads TGTGCCAGCAGCTTAGACAGGGGGCCAAACTATGGCTACACCTTC. As protein: CASSLDRGPNYGYTF.

The rearrangement links TRBV10-1 to TRBJ2-3; D is tentatively TRBD1 or TRBD2 (5 bases each). CDR3 size: 15 residues. Germline CDR1 and CDR2: WNHNN and SYGVQD (reference sequence). Trimming removed 4 bases from V and 7 bases from J, with 18 bases in between. The CDR3: CASSGEGELLHTQYF. The CDR3 DNA reads as TGCGCCAGCAGTGGAGAAGGGGAGCTACTCCATACGCAGTATTTT.

This clonotype has a handful of counts. The chain employs TRBV29-1 and TRBJ1-1; D gene unclear. Germline lookup yields CDR1 SQVTM and CDR2 ANQGSEA. V dropped 1 base and J dropped 5 bases, with 17 bases sitting between them. This CDR3 is 15 amino acids long. The CDR3: CSVEVIPGSWTEAFF. The CDR3 DNA reads TGCAGCGTTGAAGTAATCCCAGGATCATGGACTGAAGCTTTCTTT.

V is TRBV4-1 and J is TRBJ2-5; 7 positions agree with TRBD1. There are 19 residues in the CDR3. The ends lost 1 base at V and 2 bases at J; junction bases unmatched: 16. Germline V gene lookup returns CDR1 MGHRA and CDR2 YSYEKL. DNA of the CDR3: TGCGCCAGCAGCCAAGCCTCTCCGGACAGGTGGAACATTCAAGAGACCCAGTACTTC. This gives the protein CASSQASPDRWNIQETQYF.

This CDR3 is CASSLNSGSEQYF. The CDR3 DNA follows: TGTGCCAGCAGCCTTAACAGTGGCAGCGAGCAGTACTTC. V is TRBV11-1 and J is TRBJ2-7; D is uncertain. This CDR3 has 13 residues. In germline, CDR1 is SGHAT, CDR2 FQDESV (reference sequence). Trimming pared 5 bases from V and 6 bases from J, leaving 14 bases between.

This clonotype has a handful of counts. This chain links TRBV4-3 with TRBJ2-1; 10 nucleotides align to TRBD2. The ends lost 0 bases at V and 8 bases at J; junction bases unmatched: 4. The germline gives CDR1 LGHNA, CDR2 YSLEER. The length of the CDR3 is 15 residues. CDR3 nucleotide sequence: TGCGCCAGCAGCCAAGAAAGGCTAGCGGGGGATGAGCAGTTCTTC. Its protein product is CASSQERLAGDEQFF.

Points on this clonotype: A much more abundant neighbour one base away suggests this may be a read error. The V call is TRBV7-2, the J call TRBJ2-5; tentatively, D is TRBD2 (5 bases). Per the germline V gene, CDR1 is SGHTA and CDR2 is FQGNSA. The CDR3 is 15 amino acids. CDR3 coding DNA: TGTGCCAGCAGTCCCAGGACTGTAATCCAAGAGGCCCAGTACTTC. It specifies CASSPRTVIQEAQYF.

J is TRBJ2-7 and V is TRBV10-3, with D tentatively TRBD1 or TRBD2 (5 bases each). Per the germline V gene, CDR1 is ENHRY and CDR2 is SYGVKD. With 11 bases removed from V and 6 bases from J, the gap between germline ends came to 17 bases. The CDR3 has 12 residues. CDR3 DNA sequence: TGTGCCTTCGGTTTAGGGGCGGGCGAGCAGTACTTC. Translation: CAFGLGAGEQYF.

The rearrangement uses TRBV5-1 and TRBJ2-3, with 9 bases matching TRBD2. CDR3 length: 15 amino acids. Trimming removed 2 bases from V and 4 bases from J; junction bases left unmatched: 5. CDR1 is SGHRS, CDR2 YFSETQ, per germline. CDR3 residues: CASSFSGGRADTQYF. CDR3 DNA sequence: TGCGCCAGCAGCTTTAGCGGGGGTAGGGCAGATACGCAGTATTTT.

This clonotype was seen a handful of times. This sequence joins TRBV19 and TRBJ1-1; D is unresolved. Trimming took 3 bases from V and 1 from J, leaving 12 bases between them. Germline CDR1 reads LNHDA; CDR2 reads SQIVND (reference sequence). The CDR3 consists of 15 residues. CDR3 bases: TGTGCCAGTAGTATGTTGGTGGGCAGGAACACTGAAGCTTTCTTT. Amino acids: CASSMLVGRNTEAFF. The whole variable domain, filled in from reference TRBV19 and TRBJ1-1, reads DGGITQSPKYLFRKEGQNVTLSCEQNLNHDAMYWYRQDPGQGLRLIYYSQIVNDFQKGDIAEGYSVSREKKESFPLTVTSAQKNPTAFYLCASSMLVGRNTEAFFGQGTRLTVV.

This clonotype appeared a few times. The chain uses TRBV2 and TRBJ1-5; maybe TRBD1 (5 bases). V was trimmed by 2 bases and J by 7 bases, leaving 9 bases between them. The CDR3 covers 13 residues. CDR1 is SNHLY and CDR2 is FYNNEI in the germline V gene. DNA of the CDR3: TGTGCCAGCAGTGAACAGGGAAGGCAGCCCCAGCATTTT. Translated: CASSEQGRQPQHF.

This chain joins TRBV25-1 and TRBJ2-5; 10 bases are shared with TRBD2. The CDR3 sequence is 14 residues long. V shed 3 bases, J shed 5 bases, and the junction held 3 bases outside the gene matches. Germline CDR1 is MGHDK and CDR2 is SYGVNS. CDR3 region: CASSDSGGWETQYF. In DNA, the CDR3 is TGTGCCAGCAGTGATAGCGGGGGGTGGGAGACCCAGTACTTC.

This clonotype has more than one count but fewer than ten. The chain uses TRBV6-5 and TRBJ2-6; D might be TRBD2 (5 bases). This CDR3 comprises 16 residues. Between the trimmed V and J ends, which lost 2 bases and 1 base, there was a span of 9 bases. Germline CDR1 reads MNHEY; CDR2 reads SVGAGI. The CDR3, as DNA: TGTGCCAGCAGTTACCAGCGGTTATCTGGGGCCAACGTCCTGACTTTC. This sequence encodes CASSYQRLSGANVLTF.

As to this clonotype: The conserved phenylalanine or tryptophan is not found at the CDR3 terminus, so this likely reflects a read error. The J gene is TRBJ2-7, the V gene TRBV28, with TRBD1 matching over 8 bases. J was trimmed by 3 bases and V by 6 bases; bases with no gene match: 1. Germline values: CDR1 MDHEN, CDR2 SYDVKM. This CDR3 contains 12 residues. The CDR3, as DNA: TGTGCCAGCAGCGGGACAGGCTACGAGCAGTACTTA. Amino acid sequence: CASSGTGYEQYL.

The chain joins TRBV5-1 to TRBJ2-3; possible D gene TRBD2, 6 bases. V dropped 3 bases and J dropped 0 bases, with 14 bases sitting between them. The germline gives CDR1 SGHRS, CDR2 YFSETQ. The CDR3 runs to 16 residues. The CDR3 reads CASSWPMAGSTDTQYF. In DNA form, the CDR3 reads TGCGCCAGCAGCTGGCCCATGGCGGGGAGCACAGATACGCAGTATTTT.